Presented here are 23 T cell receptor beta chains from one specimen sequenced in a study of T cells in tumors after PD-1 blockade. The table came from immunoSEQ multiplex PCR; TCRdb's copy has only in-frame clones and leaves some out. The table includes approximately 9,300 clones, more than 65% detected once. The starting material was tumor tissue, obtained after anti-PD-1 treatment. These receptors were taken from a human donor with basal cell carcinoma.

This clone came up a few times. V is TRBV3-1 (or the pseudogene TRBV3-2) and J is TRBJ2-3; 8 bases line up with TRBD2. The CDR3 has 15 residues. J gave up 5 bases and V 2 bases, and 6 bases lay outside the gene matches. Looked up from germline, CDR1 is LGHDT and CDR2 is YNNKEL (reference sequence). CDR3 residues: CASSQSSGIKDTQYF. CDR3 DNA sequence: TGTGCCAGCAGCCAAAGTAGCGGGATTAAAGATACGCAGTATTTT.

V gene TRBV10-3 combines with J gene TRBJ1-2; 8 bases are shared with TRBD1. Trimming took 10 bases from V and 5 from J; bases not matched to a gene: 3. Germline V gene data show CDR1 as ENHRY and CDR2 as SYGVKD. This CDR3 contains 11 residues. CDR3: CATRTGYGYTF. CDR3 nucleotides: TGTGCCACCCGGACAGGGTATGGCTACACCTTC.

The DNA of the CDR3 is TGTGCCAGTAGTCTCCGACCCATAGGGGGGAACACCATATATTTT. It encodes CASSLRPIGGNTIYF. The chain is built from TRBV19 and TRBJ1-3; possible D gene TRBD1, 6 bases. The CDR3 totals 15 residues. V lost 5 bases, J lost 7 bases, and 18 bases lay in between. Germline V gene sequence: CDR1 LNHDA, CDR2 SQIVND (reference sequence).

V usage is TRBV3-1 (or the pseudogene TRBV3-2) and J usage is TRBJ2-3; the D gene is possibly TRBD1 (6 bases). Between the trimmed V and J ends, which lost 1 base and 0 bases, there was a span of 17 bases. CDR3 length: 18 amino acids. The germline V gene has CDR1 LGHDT and CDR2 YNNKEL (reference sequence). CDR3 nucleotide sequence: TGTGCCAGCAGCCAAGTGGACAGCTACTATTCTAGCACAGATACGCAGTATTTT. It codes for CASSQVDSYYSSTDTQYF.

The chain joins TRBV15 to TRBJ2-3; D is possibly TRBD1 or TRBD2 (6 bases each). The CDR3 length is 16 residues. CDR1 and CDR2 (germline): LNHNV, YYDKDF (reference sequence). The V and J ends lost 3 bases and 1 base respectively, with 14 bases between them. CDR3 loop: CATSRGGSIGTDTQYF. The CDR3 nucleotides are TGTGCCACCAGCAGGGGGGGCTCGATTGGCACAGATACGCAGTATTTT. Together with reference TRBV15 and TRBJ2-3, the CDR3 gives the full variable domain: DAMVIQNPRYQVTQFGKPVTLSCSQTLNHNVMYWYQQKSSQAPKLLFHYYDKDFNNEADTPDNFQSRRPNTSFCFLDIRSPGLGDTAMYLCATSRGGSIGTDTQYFGPGTRLTVL.

This chain connects TRBV6-2 or TRBV6-3 to TRBJ1-1, with TRBD1 as a possible D gene (6 bases). This CDR3 region has 15 residues. Trimming removed 2 bases at V and 2 bases at J, with 12 bases between. CDR1 MNHEY and CDR2 SVGEGT come from the germline V gene. The CDR3: CASSYRGALNTEAFF. DNA of the CDR3: TGTGCCAGCAGTTACCGGGGGGCCTTAAACACTGAAGCTTTCTTT.

The V and J genes are TRBV4-3 and TRBJ2-1, with 12 bases fitting TRBD2. This CDR3 is built from 19 residues. The J segment lost 1 base and the V segment lost 0 bases, leaving 7 bases of the junction unmatched. Germline loops: CDR1 LGHNA, CDR2 YSLEER. The CDR3 nucleotides are TGCGCCAGCAGCCAAGAAGCACTAGCGGGAGGCCGGTCCTACAATGAGCAGTTCTTC. This gives the protein CASSQEALAGGRSYNEQFF.

The rearrangement joins TRBV15 to TRBJ1-5; D unclear. Trimming shortened V by 0 bases and J by 6 bases, and 9 bases separated the two germline ends. This CDR3 is built from 14 residues. CDR1 LNHNV and CDR2 YYDKDF come from the germline V gene (reference sequence). CDR3 in amino acids: CATSREGKSQPQHF. In DNA, the CDR3 is TGTGCCACCAGCAGAGAGGGGAAGAGTCAGCCCCAGCATTTT.

The CDR3 sequence: CASSTRTSASTDTQYF. CDR3 coding DNA: TGTGCCAGCAGCACTCGGACTAGCGCAAGCACAGATACGCAGTATTTT. The chain employs TRBV11-3 and TRBJ2-3; 9 bases are a match to TRBD2. With 5 bases clipped from V and 0 bases from J, the junction kept 6 bases outside the gene matches. There are 16 residues in the CDR3. Germline CDR1 and CDR2: SGHNT and YENEEA. Full variable domain (missing parts from reference TRBV11-3 and TRBJ2-3): EAGVVQSPRYKIIEKKQPVAFWCNPISGHNTLYWYLQNLGQGPELLIRYENEEAVDDSQLPKDRFSAERLKGVDSTLKIQPAELGDSAVYLCASSTRTSASTDTQYFGPGTRLTVL.

This clone has only a few counts. The genes are TRBV11-3 and TRBJ2-1; 8 bases line up with TRBD1. CDR3 length equals 17 residues. The ends lost 3 bases at V and 0 bases at J; junction bases unmatched: 7. Germline values: CDR1 SGHNT, CDR2 YENEEA. Here the CDR3 DNA reads TGTGCCAGCAGCTTGGCGACAGGGGCTATCTCCTACAATGAGCAGTTCTTC. It codes for CASSLATGAISYNEQFF.

The chain has TRBV7-9 and TRBJ2-1; 12 bases agree with TRBD2. This CDR3 is built from 15 residues. Germline loops: CDR1 SEHNR, CDR2 FQNEAQ (reference sequence). V was clipped by 2 bases and J by 8 bases; unmatched bases: 4. CDR3 loop: CASSLIASGRDEQFF. In DNA form, the CDR3 reads TGTGCCAGCAGCTTAATCGCTAGCGGGAGGGATGAGCAGTTCTTC.

The chain links TRBV20-1 to TRBJ2-7; D not resolved. The CDR3 is 10 residues long. Germline lookup yields CDR1 DFQATT and CDR2 SNEGSKA (reference sequence). Trimming left V 6 bases short and J 1 base short, with 4 bases between. The CDR3 is CSAGSYEQYF. In nucleotides, the CDR3 is TGCAGTGCGGGGTCCTACGAGCAGTACTTC.

The chain has TRBV5-1 and TRBJ2-5; D is unclear. This CDR3 is 13 amino acids long. Looked up from germline, CDR1 is SGHRS and CDR2 is YFSETQ. V lost 0 bases to trimming and J lost 1 base, with 4 bases between them. CDR3 sequence reads: CASSLDPQETQYF. The DNA for the CDR3 is TGCGCCAGCAGCTTGGATCCCCAAGAGACCCAGTACTTC.

The V and J genes are TRBV19 and TRBJ1-1; no clear D. Germline-derived CDR1 and CDR2 are LNHDA and SQIVND (reference sequence). V shed 4 bases and J shed 0 bases, with 24 bases lying between them. The CDR3 runs to 19 residues. The CDR3 loop is CASSTRLLTGRNMNTEAFF. The CDR3 DNA sequence: TGTGCCAGTAGTACTCGACTATTGACTGGACGCAACATGAACACTGAAGCTTTCTTT.

V is TRBV30 and J is TRBJ1-5; 8 bases line up with TRBD1. V dropped 1 base and J dropped 4; count of bases not matched to a gene: 6. Germline CDR1 is GTSNPN and CDR2 is SVGIG (reference sequence). The CDR3 is made up of 15 amino acids. CDR3 bases: TGTGCCTGGAGTGCCGACAGGGGCGGGAATCAGCCCCAGCATTTT. Translating it yields CAWSADRGGNQPQHF.

The rearrangement links TRBV15 to TRBJ1-6, with 7 bases that match TRBD1. V gave up 4 bases and J gave up 9 bases; unmatched junction bases: 3. The CDR3 spans 13 residues. Germline assignment: CDR1 LNHNV and CDR2 YYDKDF (reference sequence). CDR3 DNA: TGTGCCACCAGCACCAGGGGGATTTCACCCCTCCACTTT. Its protein is CATSTRGISPLHF.

The V gene is TRBV5-6, the J gene TRBJ2-7, with D tentatively TRBD1 (5 bases). CDR1 and CDR2 (germline): SGHDT, YYEEEE. V was cut by 4 bases and J by 4 bases, with 15 bases left in between. The CDR3 is made up of 14 amino acids. The CDR3, as DNA: TGTGCCAGCAGCGCTCAGGGTGAACTTTACGAGCAGTACTTC. Translation gives CASSAQGELYEQYF.

The V call is TRBV28, the J call TRBJ2-1, with TRBD1 matching 9 bases. V lost 3 bases and J lost 0; bases outside the gene matches: 12. The CDR3 has 19 amino acids. Germline CDR1 MDHEN, CDR2 SYDVKM. DNA of the CDR3: TGTGCCAGCAGTTTCCGACAGGGGGTCCTAAGGCTCTCCTACAATGAGCAGTTCTTC. This codes for CASSFRQGVLRLSYNEQFF.

J is TRBJ2-3 and V is TRBV5-1; 10 nucleotides agree with TRBD2. The CDR3 length is 17 residues. V gave up 4 bases and J gave up 1 base; unmatched junction bases: 9. Germline CDR1 SGHRS, CDR2 YFSETQ. This chain's CDR3 is CASSGASGSGGTDTQYF. In DNA, the CDR3 is TGCGCCAGCAGCGGCGCTAGCGGGAGTGGGGGCACAGATACGCAGTATTTT.

This chain connects TRBV14 to TRBJ2-5; D possibly uses TRBD1 or TRBD2 (5 bases each). This CDR3 contains 14 residues. The germline gives CDR1 SGHDN, CDR2 FVKESK. Trimming cost V 4 bases and J 1 base, with 10 bases left between them. The CDR3 protein is CASSRWDGQETQYF. CDR3 DNA sequence: TGTGCCAGCAGCCGTTGGGACGGCCAAGAGACCCAGTACTTC.

The J gene is TRBJ2-3, the V gene TRBV11-3; TRBD2 aligns across 7 bases. J was trimmed by 5 bases and V by 7 bases; bases with no gene match: 15. This CDR3 has 16 amino acids. The germline V gene has CDR1 SGHNT and CDR2 YENEEA. The CDR3, as DNA: TGTGCCAGCACAAGCACCTGGGGGGGTAAAGGAGATACGCAGTATTTT. Its translation: CASTSTWGGKGDTQYF.

This clone was seen more than once but under ten times. The chain combines TRBV28 with TRBJ2-7; 11 bases are shared with TRBD1. This CDR3 comprises 17 residues. J was trimmed by 4 bases and V by 4 bases; bases with no gene match: 12. Germline-derived CDR1 and CDR2 are MDHEN and SYDVKM. The CDR3 spells CASSSERDRGNGYEQYF. Here the CDR3 DNA reads TGTGCCAGCAGTTCCGAACGGGACAGGGGGAACGGGTACGAGCAGTACTTC. Full variable domain (outside the CDR3, taken from reference TRBV28 and TRBJ2-7): DVKVTQSSRYLVKRTGEKVFLECVQDMDHENMFWYRQDPGLGLRLIYFSYDVKMKEKGDIPEGYSVSREKKERFSLILESASTNQTSMYLCASSSERDRGNGYEQYFGPGTRLTVT.

As for this clone: The junction differs from germline at one of its ends, possibly a read error. This chain connects TRBV7-2 to TRBJ1-1; D remains unclear. Germline V CDR1 and CDR2: SGHTA, FQGNSA. The CDR3 runs 14 residues. CDR3 in amino acids: CASILTYGVTEAFF. Here the CDR3 DNA reads TGTGCCAGCATCTTAACTTACGGGGTGACTGAAGCTTTCTTT.